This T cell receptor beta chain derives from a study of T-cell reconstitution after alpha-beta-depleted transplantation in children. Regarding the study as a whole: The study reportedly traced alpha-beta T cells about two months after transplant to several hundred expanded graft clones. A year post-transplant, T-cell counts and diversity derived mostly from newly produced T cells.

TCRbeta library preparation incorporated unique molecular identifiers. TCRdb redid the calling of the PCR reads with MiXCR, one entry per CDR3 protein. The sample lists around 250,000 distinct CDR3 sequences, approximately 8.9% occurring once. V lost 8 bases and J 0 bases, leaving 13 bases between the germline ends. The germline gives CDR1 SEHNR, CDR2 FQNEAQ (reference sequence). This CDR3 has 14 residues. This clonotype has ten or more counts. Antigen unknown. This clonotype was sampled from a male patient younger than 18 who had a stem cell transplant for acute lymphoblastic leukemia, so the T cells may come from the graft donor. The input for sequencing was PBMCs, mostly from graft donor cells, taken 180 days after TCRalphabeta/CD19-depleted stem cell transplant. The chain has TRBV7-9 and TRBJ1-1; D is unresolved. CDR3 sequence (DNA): TGTGCCAGCTCGACGCGGCTGATGAACACTGAAGCTTTCTTT. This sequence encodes CASSTRLMNTEAFF.